What follows are 13 T cell receptor beta chains derived from one specimen sequenced in a study of blood T cell repertoires in COVID-19. Some clones are missing from TCRdb's copy, which holds only in-frame ones; the method was immunoSEQ multiplex PCR. The table shows 95,000 to 100,000 clones, with approximately 92% occurring only once. Sequenced sample: peripheral blood. Receptor source: a man between 45 and 60 years old with active COVID-19.

The V gene is TRBV2, the J gene TRBJ2-1; D might be TRBD2 (5 bases). V lost 3 bases, J lost 3 bases, and 15 bases lay in between. The CDR3 has 16 amino acids. Germline V gives CDR1 SNHLY, CDR2 FYNNEI. The CDR3 nucleotides are TGTGCCAGCAGTGAGAAGGTGAAGCGGCGCTACAATGAGCAGTTCTTC. This translates into CASSEKVKRRYNEQFF.

This clone came up once. The V call is TRBV6-5, the J call TRBJ1-2; no clear D. This CDR3 region has 15 residues. The V end was cut by 2 bases, the J end by 4 bases, with 14 bases between. Germline assignment: CDR1 MNHEY and CDR2 SVGAGI. CDR3 region: CASSYVGGVGYGYTF. CDR3 DNA sequence: TGTGCCAGCAGTTACGTCGGCGGGGTGGGCTATGGCTACACCTTC.

J is TRBJ1-1 and V is TRBV2; D is uncertain. V dropped 1 base and J dropped 1 base, with 13 bases sitting between them. CDR3 length: 16 residues. The germline V gene has CDR1 SNHLY and CDR2 FYNNEI. CDR3 region: CASSEGGTAPNTEAFF. In DNA form, the CDR3 reads TGTGCCAGCAGTGAAGGAGGCACCGCGCCGAACACTGAAGCTTTCTTT. The full variable domain, its missing parts supplied by reference TRBV2 and TRBJ1-1, is EPEVTQTPSHQVTQMGQEVILRCVPISNHLYFYWYRQILGQKVEFLVSFYNNEISEKSEIFDDQFSVERPDGSNFTLKIRSTKLEDSAMYFCASSEGGTAPNTEAFFGQGTRLTVV.

The rearrangement uses TRBV5-1 and TRBJ2-1; 8 positions agree with TRBD1. The J segment lost 4 bases and the V segment lost 6 bases, leaving 6 bases of the junction unmatched. The germline gives CDR1 SGHRS, CDR2 YFSETQ. CDR3 length: 14 amino acids. CDR3 region: CASTTDRDYNEQFF. The CDR3, as DNA: TGCGCCAGCACCACGGACAGGGATTACAATGAGCAGTTCTTC.

The rearrangement links TRBV10-3 to TRBJ1-1, with TRBD1 identical over 9 bases. The CDR3 length is 16 residues. The germline V gene has CDR1 ENHRY and CDR2 SYGVKD. J was trimmed by 1 base and V by 4 bases; bases with no gene match: 7. CDR3 coding DNA: TGTGCCATCAGTGGGATCGGGACAGGGAAGAACACTGAAGCTTTCTTT. Protein: CAISGIGTGKNTEAFF.

The chain carries TRBV15 and TRBJ2-1, with a tentative D call TRBD2 (5 bases). V was shortened by 5 bases and J by 4 bases, with 9 bases between the two germline ends. This CDR3 has 13 amino acids. CDR1 and CDR2 (germline): LNHNV, YYDKDF (reference sequence). This chain's CDR3 is CATSVRGYNEQFF. CDR3 bases: TGTGCCACCAGCGTCCGGGGATACAATGAGCAGTTCTTC.

The chain links TRBV5-1 to TRBJ1-1; D unclear. Trimming shortened V by 0 bases and J by 2 bases, and 11 bases separated the two germline ends. Per the germline V gene, CDR1 is SGHRS and CDR2 is YFSETQ. The CDR3 contains 15 residues. The CDR3 here is CASSLGASVNTEAFF. Here the CDR3 DNA reads TGCGCCAGCAGCTTGGGGGCCTCCGTAAACACTGAAGCTTTCTTT.

The chain couples TRBV5-1 to TRBJ2-5, with D uncertain. V lost 0 bases to trimming and J lost 1 base, with 7 bases between them. This CDR3 comprises 14 residues. The germline V gene encodes CDR1 SGHRS and CDR2 YFSETQ. The CDR3, as DNA: TGCGCCAGCAGCTTGGCCCCGGGCCAAGAGACCCAGTACTTC. This sequence encodes CASSLAPGQETQYF.

This chain joins TRBV6-5 and TRBJ2-1; 9 bases match TRBD2. Germline CDR1 is MNHEY and CDR2 is SVGAGI. J gave up 7 bases and V 2 bases, and 6 bases lay outside the gene matches. The CDR3 loop spans 15 amino acids. DNA of the CDR3: TGTGCCAGCAGTTACCTGGCGGGAGGGGTTAATGAGCAGTTCTTC. It codes for CASSYLAGGVNEQFF.

The V gene is TRBV10-3, the J gene TRBJ2-5; 7 bases are shared with TRBD2. V lost 6 bases to trimming and J lost 4 bases; unmatched junction nucleotides: 5. This CDR3 spans 13 amino acids. Germline-derived CDR1 and CDR2 are ENHRY and SYGVKD. For the CDR3, the DNA is TGTGCCATCAGGGAACTAGCGATAGAGACCCAGTACTTC. It codes for CAIRELAIETQYF.

The rearrangement links TRBV19 to TRBJ2-2; D is possibly TRBD2 (7 bases). From germline, CDR1 is LNHDA and CDR2 SQIVND (reference sequence). Trimming cost V 3 bases and J 5 bases, with 19 bases left between them. There are 17 residues in the CDR3. For the CDR3, the DNA is TGTGCCAGTAGTATTTCCCCGGGGGGCATTAAGACCGGGGAGCTGTTTTTT. Amino acid sequence: CASSISPGGIKTGELFF.

The chain has TRBV18 and TRBJ1-2; 9 nucleotides align to TRBD1. V dropped 3 bases and J dropped 7; count of bases not matched to a gene: 6. The germline CDR1 and CDR2 sequences are KGHSH and LQKENI. The CDR3 runs 14 residues. The CDR3 DNA reads as TGTGCCAGCTCACCCCGACAGGGGGACGGTGGCTACACCTTC. Its translation: CASSPRQGDGGYTF.

This clone has only one observation. J is TRBJ2-1 and V is TRBV18; 9 positions match TRBD1. The junction had 8 bases not matched to a gene; V was cut back by 3 bases and J by 5 bases. The CDR3 is 16 residues long. CDR1 is KGHSH and CDR2 is LQKENI in the germline V gene. The CDR3 DNA sequence: TGTGCCAGCTCACCCGGGACAGGGTCAGGAAACAATGAGCAGTTCTTC. Encoded protein: CASSPGTGSGNNEQFF.